The sequence of this T cell receptor beta chain was determined in a study of T cell responses to AZD1222 COVID-19 vaccine (dated by TCRdb to 2020 to 2023). Concerning the study at large: A total of 230 to 250 trial participants underwent TCR sequencing, of whom about 210 had received two doses of AZD1222 and about 25 had received two doses of the MenACWY control vaccine. Trial participants were enrolled by age into subgroups of 18-55, 56-69 and 70-plus years, and roughly 150, 30 and 60 TCR-sequenced participants, respectively, were included in these subgroups.

Reading the label with the study, this specimen's time point is: about 28 days (+/-7) after the second vaccine dose. AZD1222 recipients whose second dose came at about 4 weeks and those whose second dose came at about 12 weeks were combined into one group, since spike-specific TCR depth and breadth did not differ between the two schedules. Vaccinee samples came from UK trials COV001 and COV002, including a single-blind randomized controlled phase 2/3 trial of AZD1222 (ChAdOx1 nCoV-19) in healthy adults. Trial participant PBMC samples were collected at day 0 and day 28 after the second dose for TCRbeta chain sequencing. The CDR3 regions of human TCRbeta chains were analyzed by immunosequencing. As for how the authors treated the data: Repertoire TCRs were checked for matches against a reference library of SARS-CoV-2-specific TCRs that had been generated using the MIRA antigen-specificity platform. Breadth was defined as the fraction of unique TCRs that were SARS-CoV-2-associated. Depth was defined as the fraction of total T cells that were SARS-CoV-2-associated. Using the MIRA data, each spike-specific TCR was mapped to the spike region that the TCR reacts to and placed in a CD4 or CD8 class. Log10-transformed breadth and depth values were compared by one-way ANOVA with Sidak's multiple comparisons tests. The table was pulled from immuneACCESS by TCRdb, which kept in-frame rearrangements only. Such tables lose some clones; where checked, under half of the loss comes from unresolved V genes, and the rest has no known cause. V and J calls and clone size are copied from that table; D and trimming were computed from the DNA. The sample has around 130,000 clones on record, 80% to 90% of them singletons. Jointly, the top ten make up 9.5% of the sample.

Overall study results and their limits: Participants were mostly white British and included more females than males, and it was suggested by the authors that clonal diversity may have been underestimated. In the small 56-69-year group, the increase in depth fell short of significance, most likely because of low power. Nearly half of unique spike-specific TCRs reportedly recognized epitopes outside regions mutated in the B.1.351 and B.1.1.7 variants. Conclusions about previously exposed vaccinees were limited because only six AZD1222 recipients were SARS-CoV-2 seropositive at baseline. A significant rise in spike-specific TCR breadth and depth was observed after two AZD1222 doses relative to day 0 and relative to MenACWY recipients. Vaccine-associated CD4 TCRs spanned the whole spike protein, with dominant responses in regions 160-218 and 743-854. Because no samples from the day 14 peak response were available, repertoires could be characterized only after the peak T cell response.

In regard to this clone: Its antigen target is currently unknown. Qualities for individual bases were not recorded, and no much larger clone is one base off.

This receptor was identified in an adult who received the AZD1222 COVID-19 vaccine. The input for sequencing was peripheral blood, taken 28 days after the second AZD1222 dose.

The CDR3 corresponds to CASSDRINEQFF. The nucleotide sequence is TGTGCCAGTAGTGACAGGATCAATGAGCAGTTCTTC. Here the chain combines TRBV19 and TRBJ2-1, with a tentative D gene TRBD1 over 6 matching bases. The CDR3 runs 12 residues from the cysteine to the phenylalanine. Only the CDR3 part of the read is kept: 36 bases, read in frame from the first base. V loses 5 bases, J loses 6 bases, and the germline ends lie 8 bases apart. Based on the germline V gene (reference sequence), the CDR1 and CDR2 sequences are LNHDA and SQIVND.